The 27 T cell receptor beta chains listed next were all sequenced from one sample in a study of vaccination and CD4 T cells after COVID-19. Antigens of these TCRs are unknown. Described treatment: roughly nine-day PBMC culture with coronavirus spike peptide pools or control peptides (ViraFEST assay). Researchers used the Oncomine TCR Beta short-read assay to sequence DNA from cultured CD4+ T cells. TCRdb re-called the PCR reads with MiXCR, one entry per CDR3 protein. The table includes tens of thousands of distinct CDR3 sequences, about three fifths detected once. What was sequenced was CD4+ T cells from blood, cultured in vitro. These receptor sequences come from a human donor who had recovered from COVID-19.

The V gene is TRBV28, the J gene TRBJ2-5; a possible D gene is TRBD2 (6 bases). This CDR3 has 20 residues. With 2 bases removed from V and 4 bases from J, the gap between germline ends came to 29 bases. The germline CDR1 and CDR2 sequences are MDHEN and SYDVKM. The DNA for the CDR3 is TGTGCCAGCAGTTTAGGCCCCCGGATGGGCGGGGTCCACCTTTTAGAGACCCAGTACTTC. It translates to CASSLGPRMGGVHLLETQYF.

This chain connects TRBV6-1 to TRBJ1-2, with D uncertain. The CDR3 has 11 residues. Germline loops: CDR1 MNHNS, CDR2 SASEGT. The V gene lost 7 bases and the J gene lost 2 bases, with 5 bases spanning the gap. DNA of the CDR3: TGTGCCAGCATAGGGAACTATGGCTACACCTTC. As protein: CASIGNYGYTF.

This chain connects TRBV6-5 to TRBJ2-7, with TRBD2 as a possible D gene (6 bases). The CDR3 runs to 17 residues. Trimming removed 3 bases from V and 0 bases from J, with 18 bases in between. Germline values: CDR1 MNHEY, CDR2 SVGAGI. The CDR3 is CASSYGTSSPSSYEQYF. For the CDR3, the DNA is TGTGCCAGCAGTTATGGGACTTCCTCCCCCTCCTCCTACGAGCAGTACTTC.

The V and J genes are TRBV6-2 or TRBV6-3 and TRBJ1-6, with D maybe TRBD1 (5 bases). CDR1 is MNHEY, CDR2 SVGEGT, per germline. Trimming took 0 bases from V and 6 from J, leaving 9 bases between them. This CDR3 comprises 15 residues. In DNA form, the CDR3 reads TGTGCCAGCAGTTACTCGGCGGGGCGTAATTCACCCCTCCACTTT. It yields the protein CASSYSAGRNSPLHF.

The CDR3 spells CSARDRTGLWGTEAFF. The DNA for the CDR3 is TGCAGTGCTAGAGATCGGACAGGGTTATGGGGCACTGAAGCTTTCTTT. This rearrangement joins TRBV20-1 to TRBJ1-1; TRBD1 matches at 8 bases. The CDR3 loop spans 16 amino acids. The junction had 10 bases not matched to a gene; V was cut back by 0 bases and J by 4 bases. The V gene's germline CDR1 is DFQATT and CDR2 SNEGSKA (reference sequence).

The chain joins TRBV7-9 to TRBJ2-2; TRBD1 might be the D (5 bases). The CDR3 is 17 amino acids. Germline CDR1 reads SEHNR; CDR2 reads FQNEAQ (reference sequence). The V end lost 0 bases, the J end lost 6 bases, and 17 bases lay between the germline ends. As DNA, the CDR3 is TGTGCCAGCAGCTTAGCCCCGTCCATAGAAGGGGCCGGGGAGCTGTTTTTT. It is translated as CASSLAPSIEGAGELFF.

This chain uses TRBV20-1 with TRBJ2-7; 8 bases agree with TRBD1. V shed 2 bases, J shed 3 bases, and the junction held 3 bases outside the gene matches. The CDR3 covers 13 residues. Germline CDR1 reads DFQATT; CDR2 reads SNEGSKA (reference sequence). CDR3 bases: TGCAGTGCTAGACCTGACAGGGGCTACGAGCAGTACTTC. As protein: CSARPDRGYEQYF.

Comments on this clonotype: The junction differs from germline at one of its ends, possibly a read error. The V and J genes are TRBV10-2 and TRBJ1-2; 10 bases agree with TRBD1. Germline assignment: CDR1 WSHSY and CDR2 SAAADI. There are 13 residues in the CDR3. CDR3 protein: CATSGTGDYGYTF. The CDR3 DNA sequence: TGCGCCACCAGTGGGACAGGGGACTATGGCTACACCTTC.

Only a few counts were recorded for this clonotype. The CDR3 spells CASSRREPQGIGYGYTF. DNA of the CDR3: TGTGCCAGCAGCCGTCGAGAACCCCAGGGGATAGGGTATGGCTACACCTTC. The genes are TRBV11-3 and TRBJ1-2, with a weak D call TRBD1 (6 bases). The CDR3 is 17 residues long. The germline V and J ends were trimmed by 5 bases and 5 bases, with 24 bases remaining between them. CDR1 and CDR2 (germline): SGHNT, YENEEA.

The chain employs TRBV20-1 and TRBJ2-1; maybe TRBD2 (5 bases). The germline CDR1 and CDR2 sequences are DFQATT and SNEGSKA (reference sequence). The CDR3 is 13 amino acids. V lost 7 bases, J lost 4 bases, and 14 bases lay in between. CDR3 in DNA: TGCAGTGGTTGTGGGCGGGCTTACAATGAGCAGTTCTTC. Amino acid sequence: CSGCGRAYNEQFF.

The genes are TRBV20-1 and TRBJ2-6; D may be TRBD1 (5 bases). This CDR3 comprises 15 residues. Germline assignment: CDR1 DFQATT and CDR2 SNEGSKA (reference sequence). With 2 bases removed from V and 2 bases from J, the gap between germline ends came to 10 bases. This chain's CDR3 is CSARLVGPGANVLTF. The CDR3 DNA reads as TGCAGTGCTAGATTGGTGGGGCCTGGGGCCAACGTCCTGACTTTC.

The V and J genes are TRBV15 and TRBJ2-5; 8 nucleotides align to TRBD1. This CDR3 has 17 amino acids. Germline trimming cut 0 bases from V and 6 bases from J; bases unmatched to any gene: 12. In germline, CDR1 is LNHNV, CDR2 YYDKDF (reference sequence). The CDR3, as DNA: TGTGCCACCAGCAGAGATCTAGAGACAGGGGCGGCGAAGACCCAGTACTTC. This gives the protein CATSRDLETGAAKTQYF.

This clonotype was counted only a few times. CDR3 nucleotides: TGTGCCAGCAGTAAAGTAGGCCCTAACTATGGCTACACCTTC. Translation: CASSKVGPNYGYTF. This chain connects TRBV6-1 to TRBJ1-2; no clear D. There are 14 residues in the CDR3. The germline gives CDR1 MNHNS, CDR2 SASEGT. V was trimmed by 5 bases and J by 0 bases, leaving 10 bases between them.

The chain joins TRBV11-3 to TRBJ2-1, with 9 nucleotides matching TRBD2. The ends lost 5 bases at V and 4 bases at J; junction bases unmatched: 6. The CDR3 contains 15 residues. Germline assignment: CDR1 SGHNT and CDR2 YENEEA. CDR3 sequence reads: CASSQGLARYNEQFF. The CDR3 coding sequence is TGTGCCAGCAGCCAAGGACTAGCGCGATACAATGAGCAGTTCTTC.

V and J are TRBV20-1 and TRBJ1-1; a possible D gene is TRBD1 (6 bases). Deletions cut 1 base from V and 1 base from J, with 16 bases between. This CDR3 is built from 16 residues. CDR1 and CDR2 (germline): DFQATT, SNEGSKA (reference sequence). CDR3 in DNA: TGCAGTGCTAGAGTCACAGGGCCGGGGGCGAACACTGAAGCTTTCTTT. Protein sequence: CSARVTGPGANTEAFF.

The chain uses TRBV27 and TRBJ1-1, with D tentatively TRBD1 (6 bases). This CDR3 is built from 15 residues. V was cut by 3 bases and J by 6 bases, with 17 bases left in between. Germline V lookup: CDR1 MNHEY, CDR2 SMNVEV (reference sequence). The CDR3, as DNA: TGTGCCAGCAGTTTGATGGGGGCGCGGGTCGCTGAAGCTTTCTTT. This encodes CASSLMGARVAEAFF.

CDR3 sequence (DNA): TGCGCCAGCAGCTTGGATAGCGGGAACTACGAGCAGTACTTC. Encoded protein: CASSLDSGNYEQYF. This sequence joins TRBV5-1 and TRBJ2-7; 8 bases map to TRBD2. Germline V gene lookup returns CDR1 SGHRS and CDR2 YFSETQ. V was clipped by 0 bases and J by 3 bases; unmatched bases: 2. This CDR3 is built from 14 residues. The full variable domain, completed using reference TRBV5-1 and TRBJ2-7, is KAGVTQTPRYLIKTRGQQVTLSCSPISGHRSVSWYQQTPGQGLQFLFEYFSETQRNKGNFPGRFSGRQFSNSRSEMNVSTLELGDSALYLCASSLDSGNYEQYFGPGTRLTVT.

The CDR3 nucleotides read TGTGCCAGCAGCTCGGACAGGGAGGGGTGGGCCAAAAACATTCAGTACTTC. The encoded protein is CASSSDREGWAKNIQYF. The genes are TRBV6-1 and TRBJ2-4; perhaps TRBD1 as D (8 bases). The CDR3 contains 17 residues. V gave up 6 bases and J gave up 1 base, with 19 bases separating them. CDR1 MNHNS and CDR2 SASEGT come from the germline V gene.

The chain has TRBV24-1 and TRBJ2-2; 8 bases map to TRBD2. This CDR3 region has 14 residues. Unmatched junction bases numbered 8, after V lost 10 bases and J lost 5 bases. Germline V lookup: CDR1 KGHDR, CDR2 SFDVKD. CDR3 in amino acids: CATCDGTRTGELFF. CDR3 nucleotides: TGTGCCACATGCGACGGGACTAGAACCGGGGAGCTGTTTTTT.

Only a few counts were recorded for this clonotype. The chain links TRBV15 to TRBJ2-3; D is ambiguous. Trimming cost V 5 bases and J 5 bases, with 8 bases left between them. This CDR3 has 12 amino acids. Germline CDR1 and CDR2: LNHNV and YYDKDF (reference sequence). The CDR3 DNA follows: TGTGCCACCAGCCCCAGGCTAGATACGCAGTATTTT. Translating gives CATSPRLDTQYF. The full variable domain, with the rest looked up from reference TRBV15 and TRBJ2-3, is DAMVIQNPRYQVTQFGKPVTLSCSQTLNHNVMYWYQQKSSQAPKLLFHYYDKDFNNEADTPDNFQSRRPNTSFCFLDIRSPGLGDTAMYLCATSPRLDTQYFGPGTRLTVL.

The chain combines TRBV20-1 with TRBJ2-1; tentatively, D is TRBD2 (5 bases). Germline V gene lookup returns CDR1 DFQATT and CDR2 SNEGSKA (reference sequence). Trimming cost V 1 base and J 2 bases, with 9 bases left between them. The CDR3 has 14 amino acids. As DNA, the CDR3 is TGCAGTGCTAGAGCGGGGAGTCCCTACAATGAGCAGTTCTTC. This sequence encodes CSARAGSPYNEQFF.

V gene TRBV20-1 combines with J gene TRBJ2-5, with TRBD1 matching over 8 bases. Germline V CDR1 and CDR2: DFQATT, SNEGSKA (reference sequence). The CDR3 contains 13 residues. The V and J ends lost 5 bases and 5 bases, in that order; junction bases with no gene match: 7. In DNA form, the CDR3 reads TGCAGTGCTGATCAGGGGGCGCGGGAGACCCAGTACTTC. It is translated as CSADQGARETQYF.

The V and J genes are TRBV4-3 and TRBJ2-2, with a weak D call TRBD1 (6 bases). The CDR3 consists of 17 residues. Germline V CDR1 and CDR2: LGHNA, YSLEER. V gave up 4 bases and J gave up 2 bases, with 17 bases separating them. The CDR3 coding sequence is TGCGCCAGCAGCCCCCTAGGGGGACGCATTAACACCGGGGAGCTGTTTTTT. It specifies CASSPLGGRINTGELFF.

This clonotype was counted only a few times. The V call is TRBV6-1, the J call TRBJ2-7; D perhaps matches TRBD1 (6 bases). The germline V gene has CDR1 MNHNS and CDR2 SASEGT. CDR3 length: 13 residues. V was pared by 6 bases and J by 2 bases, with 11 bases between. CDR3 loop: CASRWTEPYEQYF. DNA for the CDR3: TGTGCCAGCAGGTGGACAGAACCCTACGAGCAGTACTTC.

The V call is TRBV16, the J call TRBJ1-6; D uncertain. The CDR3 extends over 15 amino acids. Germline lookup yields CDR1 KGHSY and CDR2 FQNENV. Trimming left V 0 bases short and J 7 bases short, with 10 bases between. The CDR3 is CASSQSRVGNSPLHF. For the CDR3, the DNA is TGTGCCAGCAGCCAATCTCGGGTGGGAAATTCACCCCTCCACTTT. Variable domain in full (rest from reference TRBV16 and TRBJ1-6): GEEVAQTPKHLVRGEGQKAKLYCAPIKGHSYVFWYQQVLKNEFKFLISFQNENVFDETGMPKERFSAKCLPNSPCSLEIQATKLEDSAVYFCASSQSRVGNSPLHFGNGTRLTVT.

This CDR3 is CASSSGDRDSPLHF. CDR3 bases: TGTGCCAGCAGTTCCGGGGACAGGGATTCACCCCTCCACTTT. The V gene is TRBV6-5, the J gene TRBJ1-6; 9 nucleotides match TRBD1. J gave up 8 bases and V 4 bases, and 3 bases lay outside the gene matches. This CDR3 has 14 amino acids. Germline loops: CDR1 MNHEY, CDR2 SVGAGI.

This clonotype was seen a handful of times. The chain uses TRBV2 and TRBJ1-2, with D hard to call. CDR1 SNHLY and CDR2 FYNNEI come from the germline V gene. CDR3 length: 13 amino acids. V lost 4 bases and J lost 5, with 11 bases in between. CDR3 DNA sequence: TGTGCCAGCAGTGGGCAGAGTCGTTATGGCTACACCTTC. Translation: CASSGQSRYGYTF.